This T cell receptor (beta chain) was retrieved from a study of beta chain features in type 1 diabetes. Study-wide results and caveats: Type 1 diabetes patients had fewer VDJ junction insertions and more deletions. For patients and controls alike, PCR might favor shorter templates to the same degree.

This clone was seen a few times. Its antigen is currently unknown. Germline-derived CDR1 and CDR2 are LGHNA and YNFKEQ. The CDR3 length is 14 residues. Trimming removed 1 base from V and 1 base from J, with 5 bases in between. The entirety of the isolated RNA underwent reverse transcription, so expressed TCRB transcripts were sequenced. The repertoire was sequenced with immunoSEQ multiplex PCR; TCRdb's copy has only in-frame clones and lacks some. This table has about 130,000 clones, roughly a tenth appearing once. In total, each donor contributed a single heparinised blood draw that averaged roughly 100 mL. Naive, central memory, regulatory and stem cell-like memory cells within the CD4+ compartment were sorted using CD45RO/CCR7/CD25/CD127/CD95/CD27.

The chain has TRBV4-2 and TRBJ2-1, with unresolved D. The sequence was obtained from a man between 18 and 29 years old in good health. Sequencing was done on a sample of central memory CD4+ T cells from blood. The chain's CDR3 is CASSQASSYNEQFF. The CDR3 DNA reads TGTGCCAGCAGCCAAGCCAGTTCCTACAATGAGCAGTTCTTC.